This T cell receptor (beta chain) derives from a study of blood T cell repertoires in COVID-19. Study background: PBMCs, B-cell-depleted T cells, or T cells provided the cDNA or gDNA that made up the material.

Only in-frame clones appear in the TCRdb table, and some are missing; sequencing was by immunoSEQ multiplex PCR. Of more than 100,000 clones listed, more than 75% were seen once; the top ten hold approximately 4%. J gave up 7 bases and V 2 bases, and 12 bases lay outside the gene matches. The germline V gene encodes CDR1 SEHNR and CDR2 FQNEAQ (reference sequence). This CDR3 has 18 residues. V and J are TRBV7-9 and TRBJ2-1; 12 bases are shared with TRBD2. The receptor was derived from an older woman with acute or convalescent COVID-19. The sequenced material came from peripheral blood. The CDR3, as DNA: TGTGCCAGCAGCTTACCCCCTCGACTAGCGGGAGTAAGGAATGAGCAGTTCTTC. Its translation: CASSLPPRLAGVRNEQFF.